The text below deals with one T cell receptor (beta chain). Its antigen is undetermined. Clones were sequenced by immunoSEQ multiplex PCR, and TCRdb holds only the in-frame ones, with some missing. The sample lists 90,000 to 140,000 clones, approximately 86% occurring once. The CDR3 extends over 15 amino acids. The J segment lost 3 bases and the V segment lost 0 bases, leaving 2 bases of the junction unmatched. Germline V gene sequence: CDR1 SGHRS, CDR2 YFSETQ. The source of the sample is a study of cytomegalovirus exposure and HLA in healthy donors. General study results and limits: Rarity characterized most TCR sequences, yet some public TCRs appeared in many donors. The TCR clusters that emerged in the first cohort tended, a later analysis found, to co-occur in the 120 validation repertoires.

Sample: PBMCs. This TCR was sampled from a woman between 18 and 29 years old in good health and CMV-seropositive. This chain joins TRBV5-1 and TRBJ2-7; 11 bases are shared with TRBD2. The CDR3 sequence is CASSLVGTSGYEQYF. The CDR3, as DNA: TGCGCCAGCAGCTTGGTAGGGACTAGCGGCTACGAGCAGTACTTC.